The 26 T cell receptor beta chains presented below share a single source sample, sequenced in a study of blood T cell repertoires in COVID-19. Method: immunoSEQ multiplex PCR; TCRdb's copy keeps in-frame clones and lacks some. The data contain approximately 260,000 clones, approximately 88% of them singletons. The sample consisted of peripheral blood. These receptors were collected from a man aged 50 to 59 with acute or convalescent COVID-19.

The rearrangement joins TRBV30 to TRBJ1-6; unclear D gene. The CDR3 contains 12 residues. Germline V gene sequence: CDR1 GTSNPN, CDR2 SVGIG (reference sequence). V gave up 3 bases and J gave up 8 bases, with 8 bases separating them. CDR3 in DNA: TGTGCCTGGAGAGAGAACTATTCACCCCTCCACTTT. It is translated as CAWRENYSPLHF.

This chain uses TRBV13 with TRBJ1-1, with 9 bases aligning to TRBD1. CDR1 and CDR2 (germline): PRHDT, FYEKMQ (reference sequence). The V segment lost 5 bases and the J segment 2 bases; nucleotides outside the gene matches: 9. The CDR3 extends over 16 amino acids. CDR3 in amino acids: CASSTRTGAKNTEAFF. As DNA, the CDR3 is TGTGCCAGCAGCACCCGGACAGGGGCGAAAAACACTGAAGCTTTCTTT.

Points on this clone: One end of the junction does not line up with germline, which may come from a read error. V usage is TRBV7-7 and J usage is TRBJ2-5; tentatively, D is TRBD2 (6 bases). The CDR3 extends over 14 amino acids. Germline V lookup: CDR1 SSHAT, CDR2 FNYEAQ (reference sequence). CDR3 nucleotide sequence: TGTGCTAGCAGCTGGGGACGGCGGGGAGAGACCCAGTACTTC. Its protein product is CASSWGRRGETQYF.

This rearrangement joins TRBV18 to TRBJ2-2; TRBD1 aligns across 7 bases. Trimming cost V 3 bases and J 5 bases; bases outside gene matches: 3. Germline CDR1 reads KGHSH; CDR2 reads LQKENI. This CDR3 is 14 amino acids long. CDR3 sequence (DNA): TGTGCCAGCTCACCGGACAGGCGTACCGGGGAGCTGTTTTTT. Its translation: CASSPDRRTGELFF.

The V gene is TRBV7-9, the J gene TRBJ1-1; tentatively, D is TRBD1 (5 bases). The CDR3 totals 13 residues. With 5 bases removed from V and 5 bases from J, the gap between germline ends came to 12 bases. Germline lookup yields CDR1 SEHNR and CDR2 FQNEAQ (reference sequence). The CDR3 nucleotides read TGTGCCAGCAGCCTCAGGGTGGATACTGAAGCTTTCTTT. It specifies CASSLRVDTEAFF. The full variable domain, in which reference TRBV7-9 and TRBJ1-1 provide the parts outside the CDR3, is DTGVSQNPRHKITKRGQNVTFRCDPISEHNRLYWYRQTLGQGPEFLTYFQNEAQLEKSRLLSDRFSAERPKGSFSTLEIQRTEQGDSAMYLCASSLRVDTEAFFGQGTRLTVV.

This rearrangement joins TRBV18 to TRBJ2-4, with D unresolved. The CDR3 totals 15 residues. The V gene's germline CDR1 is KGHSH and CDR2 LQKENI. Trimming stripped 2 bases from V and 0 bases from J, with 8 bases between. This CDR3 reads CASSPAAIAKNIQYF. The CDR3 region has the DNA TGTGCCAGCTCACCAGCTGCGATAGCCAAAAACATTCAGTACTTC.

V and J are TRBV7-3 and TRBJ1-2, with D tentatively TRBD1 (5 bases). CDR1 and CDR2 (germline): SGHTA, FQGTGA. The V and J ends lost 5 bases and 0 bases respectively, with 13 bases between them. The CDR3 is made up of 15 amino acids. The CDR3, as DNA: TGTGCCAGCAGCGCCGACAGTGTTGCTAACTATGGCTACACCTTC. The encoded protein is CASSADSVANYGYTF.

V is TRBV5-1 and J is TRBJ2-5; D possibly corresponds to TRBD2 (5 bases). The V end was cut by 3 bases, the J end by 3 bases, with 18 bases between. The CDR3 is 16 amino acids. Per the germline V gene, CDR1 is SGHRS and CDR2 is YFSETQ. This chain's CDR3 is CASSWGTGRRKETQYF. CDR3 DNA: TGCGCCAGCAGCTGGGGAACGGGGAGACGGAAAGAGACCCAGTACTTC.

CDR3 residues: CASSERTGIEKLFF. CDR3 bases: TGTGCCAGCAGTGAAAGGACAGGGATAGAAAAACTGTTTTTT. The rearrangement uses TRBV2 and TRBJ1-4; 8 nucleotides match TRBD1. V lost 2 bases, J lost 8 bases, and 4 bases stayed unmatched. The CDR3 runs to 14 residues. Germline V gives CDR1 SNHLY, CDR2 FYNNEI.

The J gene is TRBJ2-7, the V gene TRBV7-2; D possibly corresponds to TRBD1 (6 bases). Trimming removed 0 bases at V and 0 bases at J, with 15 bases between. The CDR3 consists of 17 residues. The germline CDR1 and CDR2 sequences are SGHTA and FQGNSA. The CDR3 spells CASSLADRPQFSYEQYF. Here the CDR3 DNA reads TGTGCCAGCAGCTTAGCTGACAGGCCCCAATTCTCCTACGAGCAGTACTTC.

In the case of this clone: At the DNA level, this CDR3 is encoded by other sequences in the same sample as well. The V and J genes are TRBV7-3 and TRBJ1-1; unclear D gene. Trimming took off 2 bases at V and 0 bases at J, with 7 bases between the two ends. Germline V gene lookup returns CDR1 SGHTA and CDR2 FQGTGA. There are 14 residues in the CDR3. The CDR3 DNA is TGTGCCAGCAGCTTACGGGGTTTGAACACTGAAGCTTTCTTT. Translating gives CASSLRGLNTEAFF.

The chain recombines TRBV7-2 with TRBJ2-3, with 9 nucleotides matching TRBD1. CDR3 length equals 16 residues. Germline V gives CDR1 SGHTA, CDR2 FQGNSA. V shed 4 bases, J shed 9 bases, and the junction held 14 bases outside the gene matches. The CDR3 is CASSSPPGQGLGTQYF. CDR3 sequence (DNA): TGTGCCAGCAGCTCGCCCCCGGGACAGGGTTTAGGGACGCAGTATTTT.

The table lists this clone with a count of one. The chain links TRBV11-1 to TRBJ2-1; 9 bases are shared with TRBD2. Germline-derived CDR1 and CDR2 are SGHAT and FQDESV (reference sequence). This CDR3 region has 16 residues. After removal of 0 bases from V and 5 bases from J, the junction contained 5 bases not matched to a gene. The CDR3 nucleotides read TGTGCCAGCAGCTTAGCGCGGAGCGGGGGGAACAATGAGCAGTTCTTC. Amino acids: CASSLARSGGNNEQFF.

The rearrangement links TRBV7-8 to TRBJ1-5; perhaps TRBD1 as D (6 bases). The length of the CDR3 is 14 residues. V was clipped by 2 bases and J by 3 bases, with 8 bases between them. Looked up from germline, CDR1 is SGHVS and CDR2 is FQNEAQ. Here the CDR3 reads CASSLWGLNQPQHF. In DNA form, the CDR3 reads TGTGCCAGCAGCTTATGGGGGCTCAATCAGCCCCAGCATTTT.

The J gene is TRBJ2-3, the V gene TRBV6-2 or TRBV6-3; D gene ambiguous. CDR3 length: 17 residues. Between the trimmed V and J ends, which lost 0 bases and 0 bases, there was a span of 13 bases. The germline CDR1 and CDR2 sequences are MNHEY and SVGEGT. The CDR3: CASSYSPTEVSTDTQYF. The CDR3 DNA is TGTGCCAGCAGTTACTCCCCGACTGAAGTAAGCACAGATACGCAGTATTTT.

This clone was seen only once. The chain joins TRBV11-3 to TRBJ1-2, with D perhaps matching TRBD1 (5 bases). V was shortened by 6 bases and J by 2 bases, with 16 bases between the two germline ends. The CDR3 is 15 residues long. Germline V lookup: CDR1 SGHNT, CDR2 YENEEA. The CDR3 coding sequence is TGTGCCAGCAGAACTCCAGGGTACACCAACTATGGCTACACCTTC. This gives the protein CASRTPGYTNYGYTF.

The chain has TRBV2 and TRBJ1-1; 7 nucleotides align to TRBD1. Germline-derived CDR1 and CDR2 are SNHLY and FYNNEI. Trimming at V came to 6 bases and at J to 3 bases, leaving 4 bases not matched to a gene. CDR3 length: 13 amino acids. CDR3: CASRSTGDTEAFF. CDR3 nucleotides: TGTGCCAGCAGATCCACAGGGGACACTGAAGCTTTCTTT.

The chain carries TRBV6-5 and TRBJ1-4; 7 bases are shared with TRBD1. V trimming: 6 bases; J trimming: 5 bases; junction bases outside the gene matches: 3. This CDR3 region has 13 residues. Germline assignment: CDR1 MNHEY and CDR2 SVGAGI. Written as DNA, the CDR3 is TGTGCCAGCAGACCAGGGGGGAATGAAAAACTGTTTTTT. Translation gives CASRPGGNEKLFF.

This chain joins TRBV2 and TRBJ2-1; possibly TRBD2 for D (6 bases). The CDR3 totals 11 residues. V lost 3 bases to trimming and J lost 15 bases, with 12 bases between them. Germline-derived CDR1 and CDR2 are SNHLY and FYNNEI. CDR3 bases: TGTGCCAGCAGTGATGGAGGGAAAGGGTTCTTC. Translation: CASSDGGKGFF.

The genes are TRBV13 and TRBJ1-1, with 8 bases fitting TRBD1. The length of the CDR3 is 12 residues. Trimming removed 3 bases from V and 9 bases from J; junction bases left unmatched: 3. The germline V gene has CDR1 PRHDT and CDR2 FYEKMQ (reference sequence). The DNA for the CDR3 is TGTGCCAGCAGCTTCGACAGGGGCCAAGCTTTCTTT. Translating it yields CASSFDRGQAFF.

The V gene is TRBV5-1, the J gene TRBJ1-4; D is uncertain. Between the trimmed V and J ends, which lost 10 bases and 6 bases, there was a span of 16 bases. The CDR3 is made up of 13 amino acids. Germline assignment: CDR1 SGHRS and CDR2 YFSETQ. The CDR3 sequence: CASSDHADEKLFF. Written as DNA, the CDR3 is TGCGCCTCAAGTGACCACGCGGATGAAAAACTGTTTTTT.

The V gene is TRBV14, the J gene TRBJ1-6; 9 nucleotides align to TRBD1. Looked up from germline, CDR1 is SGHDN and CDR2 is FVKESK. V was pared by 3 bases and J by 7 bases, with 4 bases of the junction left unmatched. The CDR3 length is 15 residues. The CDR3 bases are TGTGCCAGCAGCCAGGGGACAGGGTTGAATTCACCCCTCCACTTT. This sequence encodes CASSQGTGLNSPLHF.

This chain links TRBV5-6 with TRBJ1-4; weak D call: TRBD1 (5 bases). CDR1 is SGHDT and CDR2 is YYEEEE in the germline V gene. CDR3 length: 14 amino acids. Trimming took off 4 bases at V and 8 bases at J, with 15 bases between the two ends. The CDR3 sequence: CASSLRGGNEKLFF. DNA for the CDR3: TGTGCCAGCAGCCTCCGCGGGGGGAACGAAAAACTGTTTTTT.

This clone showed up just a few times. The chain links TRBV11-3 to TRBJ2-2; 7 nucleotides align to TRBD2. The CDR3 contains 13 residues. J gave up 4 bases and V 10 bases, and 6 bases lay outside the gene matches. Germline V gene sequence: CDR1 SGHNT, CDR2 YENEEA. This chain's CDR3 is CATSRGVTGELFF. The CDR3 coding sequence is TGTGCCACCTCCCGGGGGGTCACCGGGGAGCTGTTTTTT.

DNA for the CDR3: TGTGCCAGCAGTCCAACAGGAATTATGAACACTGAAGCTTTCTTT. This gives the protein CASSPTGIMNTEAFF. The chain has TRBV25-1 and TRBJ1-1; D may be TRBD1 (5 bases). Germline CDR1 reads MGHDK; CDR2 reads SYGVNS. The CDR3 is 15 amino acids. V was cut by 5 bases and J by 0 bases, with 13 bases left in between. Using reference TRBV25-1 and TRBJ1-1 for the parts outside the CDR3, the full variable domain is EADIYQTPRYLVIGTGKKITLECSQTMGHDKMYWYQQDPGMELHLIHYSYGVNSTEKGDLSSESTVSRIRTEHFPLTLESARPSHTSQYLCASSPTGIMNTEAFFGQGTRLTVV.

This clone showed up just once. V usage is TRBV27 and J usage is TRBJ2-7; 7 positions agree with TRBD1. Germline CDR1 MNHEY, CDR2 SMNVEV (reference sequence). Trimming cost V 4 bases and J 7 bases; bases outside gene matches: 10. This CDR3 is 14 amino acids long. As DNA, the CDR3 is TGTGCCAGCAGTTGGTCCCCCCCAGGGGGAGAGCAGTACTTC. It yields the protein CASSWSPPGGEQYF.